This entry concerns a single TCR beta chain. This specimen belongs to a study of blood T cell repertoires in COVID-19. In the original analysis: The assay estimated nucleated cells by amplifying reference gene primers. Sequencing was performed with immunoSEQ multiplex PCR; in TCRdb, only in-frame clones are kept and a portion is missing. That table supplies the V and J calls and clone size; D and trimming were determined from the DNA. The table lists about 140,000 clones, over 65% of them singletons. Germline lookup yields CDR1 SQVTM and CDR2 ANQGSEA. V gave up 0 bases and J gave up 2 bases; unmatched junction bases: 3. The CDR3 runs to 14 residues.

The sequence was collected from a man aged 45 to 65 with acute or convalescent COVID-19. Sequenced material: peripheral blood. The genes are TRBV29-1 and TRBJ1-2; 7 bases align to TRBD1. CDR3 DNA sequence: TGCAGCGTTGAAGACCCACAGGGGAACTATGGCTACACCTTC. Its translation is CSVEDPQGNYGYTF.